This T cell receptor (beta chain) was observed in a study of cytomegalovirus exposure and HLA in healthy donors. Study as a whole: Samples from HLA-typed donors yielded about 80 million unique TCRs in an early data release.

PCR used 60 Vbeta primers and 13 Jbeta primers. As originally analysed: Approximately 72 million unique TCR beta chains, about 11 million of them shared, were counted by a later analysis. Profiling relied on immunoSEQ multiplex PCR, and the TCRdb table lists in-frame clones only, not all of them. V, J and clone size derive from that table, while D and trimming were established from the DNA sequence. The sample shows 130,000 to 150,000 clones, approximately 73% of them seen only once. To note about this clone: What it recognizes is unknown.

General study points: Among the CMV-associated chains, a few were confirmed in vitro as specific for CMV antigens. In most subjects, TCR beta sequences reportedly gave accurate predictions of HLA-A and HLA-B alleles.

Sequencing used PBMCs. This clonotype originated in a human donor in good health.

The DNA of the CDR3 is TGTGCCAGCAGCGTAGCGGGAACGTACAATGAGCAGTTCTTC. Translation: CASSVAGTYNEQFF. The chain uses TRBV9 and TRBJ2-1; TRBD2 might be the D (5 bases). Germline-derived CDR1 and CDR2 are SGDLS and YYNGEE. Trimming took off 0 bases at V and 4 bases at J, with 8 bases between the two ends. The length of the CDR3 is 14 residues.